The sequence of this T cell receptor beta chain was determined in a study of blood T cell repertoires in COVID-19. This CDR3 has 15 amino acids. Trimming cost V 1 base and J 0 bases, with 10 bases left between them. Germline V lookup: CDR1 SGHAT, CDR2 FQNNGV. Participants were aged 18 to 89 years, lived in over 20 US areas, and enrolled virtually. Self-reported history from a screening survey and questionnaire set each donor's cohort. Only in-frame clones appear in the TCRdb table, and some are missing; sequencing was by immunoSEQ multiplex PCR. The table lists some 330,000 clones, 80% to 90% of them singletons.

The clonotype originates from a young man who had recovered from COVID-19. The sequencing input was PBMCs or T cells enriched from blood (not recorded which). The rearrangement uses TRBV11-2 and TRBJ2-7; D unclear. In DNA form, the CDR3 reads TGTGCCAGCAGCTTAGGATTTGCAGGCTCCTACGAGCAGTACTTC. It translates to CASSLGFAGSYEQYF.